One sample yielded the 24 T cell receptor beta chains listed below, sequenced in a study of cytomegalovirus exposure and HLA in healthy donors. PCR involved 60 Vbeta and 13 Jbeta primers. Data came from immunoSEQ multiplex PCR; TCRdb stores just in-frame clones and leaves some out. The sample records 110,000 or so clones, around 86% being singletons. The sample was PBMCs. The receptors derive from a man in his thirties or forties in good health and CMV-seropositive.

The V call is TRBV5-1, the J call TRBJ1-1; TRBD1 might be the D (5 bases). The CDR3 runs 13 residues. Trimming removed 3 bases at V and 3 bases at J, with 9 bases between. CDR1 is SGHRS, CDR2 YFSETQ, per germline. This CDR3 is CASSSDTYTEAFF. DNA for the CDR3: TGCGCCAGCAGCTCGGACACTTACACTGAAGCTTTCTTT.

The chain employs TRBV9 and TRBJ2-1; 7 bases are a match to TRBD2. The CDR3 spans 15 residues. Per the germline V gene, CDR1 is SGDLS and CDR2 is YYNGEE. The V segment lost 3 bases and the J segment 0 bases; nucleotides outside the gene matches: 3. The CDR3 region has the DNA TGTGCCAGCAGCGCGAGCGGGGCCTCCTACAATGAGCAGTTCTTC. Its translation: CASSASGASYNEQFF.

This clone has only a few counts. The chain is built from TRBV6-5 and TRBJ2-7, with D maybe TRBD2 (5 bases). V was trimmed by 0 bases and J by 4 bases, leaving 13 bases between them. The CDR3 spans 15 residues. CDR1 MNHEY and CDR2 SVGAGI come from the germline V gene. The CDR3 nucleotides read TGTGCCAGCAGTTACTCGATTACGGGAACATACGAGCAGTACTTC. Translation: CASSYSITGTYEQYF.

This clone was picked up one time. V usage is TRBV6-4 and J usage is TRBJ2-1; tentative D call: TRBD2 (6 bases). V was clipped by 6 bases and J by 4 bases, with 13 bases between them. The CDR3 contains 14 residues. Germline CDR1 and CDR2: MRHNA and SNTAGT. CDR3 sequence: CASSDSGQYNEQFF. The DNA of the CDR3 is TGTGCCAGCAGCGATAGCGGTCAGTACAATGAGCAGTTCTTC.

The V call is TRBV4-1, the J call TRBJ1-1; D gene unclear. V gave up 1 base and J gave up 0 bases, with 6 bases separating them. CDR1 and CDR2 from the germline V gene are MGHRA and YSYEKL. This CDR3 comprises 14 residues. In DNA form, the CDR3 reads TGCGCCAGCAGCCAAGTCCTCCTGAACACTGAAGCTTTCTTT. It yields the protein CASSQVLLNTEAFF.

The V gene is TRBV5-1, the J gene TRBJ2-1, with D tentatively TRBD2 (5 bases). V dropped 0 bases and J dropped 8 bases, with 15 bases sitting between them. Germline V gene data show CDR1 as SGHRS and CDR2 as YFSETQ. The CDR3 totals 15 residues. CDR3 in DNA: TGCGCCAGCAGCTTGGCCTTCGGGTTCGGGGATGAGCAGTTCTTC. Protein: CASSLAFGFGDEQFF.

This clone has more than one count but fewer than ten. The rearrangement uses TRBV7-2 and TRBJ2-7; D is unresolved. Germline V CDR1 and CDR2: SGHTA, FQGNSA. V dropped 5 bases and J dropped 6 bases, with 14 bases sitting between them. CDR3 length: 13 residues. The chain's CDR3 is CASSLQSAGEQYF. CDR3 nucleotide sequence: TGTGCCAGCAGCCTCCAATCCGCCGGCGAGCAGTACTTC.

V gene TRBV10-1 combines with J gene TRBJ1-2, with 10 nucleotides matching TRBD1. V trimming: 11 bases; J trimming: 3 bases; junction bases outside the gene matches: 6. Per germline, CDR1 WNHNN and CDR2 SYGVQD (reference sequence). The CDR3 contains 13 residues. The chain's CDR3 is CAWGQGRHYGYTF. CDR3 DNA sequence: TGCGCCTGGGGACAGGGGCGCCACTATGGCTACACCTTC.

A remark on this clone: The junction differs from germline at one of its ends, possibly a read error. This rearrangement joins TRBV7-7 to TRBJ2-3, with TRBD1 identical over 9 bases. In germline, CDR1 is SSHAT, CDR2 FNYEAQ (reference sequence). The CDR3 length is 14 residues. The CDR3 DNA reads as TGTGCTAGCAGCTTGGGACAGGGCGCAGATACGCAGTATTTT. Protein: CASSLGQGADTQYF. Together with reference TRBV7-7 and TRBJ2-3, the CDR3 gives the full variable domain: GAGVSQSPRYKVTKRGQDVTLRCDPISSHATLYWYQQALGQGPEFLTYFNYEAQPDKSGLPSDRFSAERPEGSISTLTIQRTEQRDSAMYRCASSLGQGADTQYFGPGTRLTVL.

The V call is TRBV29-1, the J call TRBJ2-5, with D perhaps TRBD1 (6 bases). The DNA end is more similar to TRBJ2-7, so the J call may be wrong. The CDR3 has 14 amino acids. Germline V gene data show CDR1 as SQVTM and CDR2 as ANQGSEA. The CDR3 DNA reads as TGCAGCGTTGAAGAGGGGGCAGGTCGCTACGAGCAGTACTTC. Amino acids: CSVEEGAGRYEQYF.

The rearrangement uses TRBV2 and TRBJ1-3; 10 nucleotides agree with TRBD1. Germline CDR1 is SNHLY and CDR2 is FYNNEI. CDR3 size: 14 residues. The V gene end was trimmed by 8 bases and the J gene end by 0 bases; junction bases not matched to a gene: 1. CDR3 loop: CASRDRGSGNTIYF. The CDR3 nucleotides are TGTGCCAGCCGGGACAGGGGCTCTGGAAACACCATATATTTT.

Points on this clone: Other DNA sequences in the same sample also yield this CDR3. The CDR3 sequence: CSVEGTGDGTNEKLFF. DNA for the CDR3: TGCAGCGTTGAAGGGACAGGGGACGGAACTAATGAAAAACTGTTTTTT. The chain joins TRBV29-1 to TRBJ1-4, with 9 bases matching TRBD1. The CDR3 contains 16 residues. Germline lookup yields CDR1 SQVTM and CDR2 ANQGSEA. V was pared by 1 base and J by 1 base, with 4 bases of the junction left unmatched.

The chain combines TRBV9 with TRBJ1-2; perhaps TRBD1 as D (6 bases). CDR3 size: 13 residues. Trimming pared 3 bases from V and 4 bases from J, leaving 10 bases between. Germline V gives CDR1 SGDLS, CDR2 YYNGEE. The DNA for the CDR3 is TGTGCCAGCAGCGCTGGACAGAGCTATGGCTACACCTTC. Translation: CASSAGQSYGYTF.

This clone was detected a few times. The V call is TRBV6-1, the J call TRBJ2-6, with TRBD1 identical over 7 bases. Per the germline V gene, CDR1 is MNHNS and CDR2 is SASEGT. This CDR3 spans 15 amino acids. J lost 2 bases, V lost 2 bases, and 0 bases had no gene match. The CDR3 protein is CASSEQGAGANVLTF. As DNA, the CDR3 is TGTGCCAGCAGTGAACAGGGGGCTGGGGCCAACGTCCTGACTTTC.

The CDR3 nucleotides are TGTGCCAGCAGTGATAGGGGCTTCCAAGAGACCCAGTACTTC. Protein sequence: CASSDRGFQETQYF. The V call is TRBV25-1, the J call TRBJ2-5; TRBD1 might be the D (5 bases). V lost 3 bases, J lost 1 base, and 9 bases lay in between. CDR1 and CDR2 (germline): MGHDK, SYGVNS. The CDR3 spans 14 residues.

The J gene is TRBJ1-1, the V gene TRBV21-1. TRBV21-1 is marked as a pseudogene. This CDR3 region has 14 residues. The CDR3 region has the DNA TGTGCCAGCAGCAAAGTTCAGGGAGGAACTGAAGCTTTCTTT. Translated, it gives CASSKVQGGTEAFF.

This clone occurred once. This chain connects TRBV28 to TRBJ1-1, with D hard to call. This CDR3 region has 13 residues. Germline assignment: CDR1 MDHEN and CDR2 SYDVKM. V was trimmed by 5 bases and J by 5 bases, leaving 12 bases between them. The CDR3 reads CASSTQVGTEAFF. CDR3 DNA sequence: TGTGCCAGCAGTACCCAGGTTGGGACTGAAGCTTTCTTT.

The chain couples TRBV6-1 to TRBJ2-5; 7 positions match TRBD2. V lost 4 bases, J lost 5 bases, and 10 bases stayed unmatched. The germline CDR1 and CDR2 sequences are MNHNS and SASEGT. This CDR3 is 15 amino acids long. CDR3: CASSVVERGGETQYF. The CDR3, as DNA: TGTGCCAGCAGTGTCGTCGAGCGGGGTGGGGAGACCCAGTACTTC.

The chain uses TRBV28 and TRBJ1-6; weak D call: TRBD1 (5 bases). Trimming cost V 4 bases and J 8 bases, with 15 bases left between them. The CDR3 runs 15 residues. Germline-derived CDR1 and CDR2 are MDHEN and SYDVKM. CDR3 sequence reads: CASSYPGGADSPLHF. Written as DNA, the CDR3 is TGTGCCAGCAGTTACCCGGGAGGGGCGGATTCACCCCTCCACTTT.

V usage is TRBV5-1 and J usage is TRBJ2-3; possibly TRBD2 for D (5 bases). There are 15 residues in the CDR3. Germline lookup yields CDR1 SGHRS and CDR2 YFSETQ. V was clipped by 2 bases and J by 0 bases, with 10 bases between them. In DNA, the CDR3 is TGCGCCAGCAGCTTAGGGAGCCCTAGCACAGATACGCAGTATTTT. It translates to CASSLGSPSTDTQYF.

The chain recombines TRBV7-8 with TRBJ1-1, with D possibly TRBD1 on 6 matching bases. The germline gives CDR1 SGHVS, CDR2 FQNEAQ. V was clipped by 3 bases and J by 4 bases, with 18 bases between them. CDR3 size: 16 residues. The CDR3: CASSFLLTGQSTEAFF. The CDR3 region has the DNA TGTGCCAGCAGCTTCCTATTGACAGGACAAAGCACTGAAGCTTTCTTT.

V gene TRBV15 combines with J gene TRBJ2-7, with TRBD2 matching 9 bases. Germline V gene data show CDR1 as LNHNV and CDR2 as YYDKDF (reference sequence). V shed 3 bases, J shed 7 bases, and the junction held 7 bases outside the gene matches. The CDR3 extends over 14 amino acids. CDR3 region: CATSRKLAGHEQYF. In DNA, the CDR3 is TGTGCCACCAGCAGGAAGCTAGCGGGGCATGAGCAGTACTTC.

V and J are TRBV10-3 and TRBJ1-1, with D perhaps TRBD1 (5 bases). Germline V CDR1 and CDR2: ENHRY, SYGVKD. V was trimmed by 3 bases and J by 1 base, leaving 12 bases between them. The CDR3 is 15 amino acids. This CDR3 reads CAISDPTVRNTEAFF. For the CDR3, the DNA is TGTGCCATCAGTGATCCGACAGTAAGGAACACTGAAGCTTTCTTT.

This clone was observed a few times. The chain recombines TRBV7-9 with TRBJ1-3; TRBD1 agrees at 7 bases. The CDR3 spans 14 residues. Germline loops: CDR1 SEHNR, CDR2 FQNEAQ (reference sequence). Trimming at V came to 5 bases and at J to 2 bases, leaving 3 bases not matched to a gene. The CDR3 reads CASSRGTAGNTIYF. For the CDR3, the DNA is TGTGCCAGCAGCCGGGGGACAGCTGGAAACACCATATATTTT.